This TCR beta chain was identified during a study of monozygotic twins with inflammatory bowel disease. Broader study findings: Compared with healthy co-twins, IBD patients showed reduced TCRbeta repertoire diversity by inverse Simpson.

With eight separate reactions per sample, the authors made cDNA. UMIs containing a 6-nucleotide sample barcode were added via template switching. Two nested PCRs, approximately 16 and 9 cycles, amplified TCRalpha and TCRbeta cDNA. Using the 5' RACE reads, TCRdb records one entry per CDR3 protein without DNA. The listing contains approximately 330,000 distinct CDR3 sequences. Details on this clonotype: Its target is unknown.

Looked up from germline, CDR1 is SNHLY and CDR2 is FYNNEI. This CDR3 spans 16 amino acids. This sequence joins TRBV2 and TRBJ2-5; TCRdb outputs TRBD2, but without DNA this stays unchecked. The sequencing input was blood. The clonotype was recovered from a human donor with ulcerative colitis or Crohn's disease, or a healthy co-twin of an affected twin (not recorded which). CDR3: CASSGLAGGPLETQYF.